One sample yielded the 14 T cell receptor beta chains listed below, sequenced in a study of shared clonotypes between healthy human individuals. The data were produced by immunoSEQ multiplex PCR, yet TCRdb's version contains in-frame clones alone and is incomplete. Of around 2.1 million clones detected, 95% appear once; the ten largest clones hold roughly 0.13%. Source material: naive CD4+ T cells sorted from blood. Subset: CD45RA+ positively selected. Receptor source: a man between 18 and 29 years old in good health.

A word on this clone: The identical CDR3 is also encoded by other nucleotide sequences in the sample. This chain links TRBV28 with TRBJ1-1; 7 positions agree with TRBD1. V trimming: 4 bases; J trimming: 5 bases; junction bases outside the gene matches: 1. Germline V gives CDR1 MDHEN, CDR2 SYDVKM. This CDR3 contains 12 residues. Here the CDR3 DNA reads TGTGCCAGCAGTTCGACAGGGACTGAAGCTTTCTTT. This encodes CASSSTGTEAFF.

The chain links TRBV5-6 to TRBJ2-2; 13 bases match TRBD2. The germline V gene encodes CDR1 SGHDT and CDR2 YYEEEE. V dropped 4 bases and J dropped 7; count of bases not matched to a gene: 16. CDR3 length: 19 amino acids. The CDR3 reads CASSPRTSGRASRGGELFF. CDR3 DNA: TGTGCCAGCAGCCCCCGGACTAGCGGGAGAGCTTCGAGGGGCGGGGAGCTGTTTTTT.

The chain links TRBV19 to TRBJ1-1, with D possibly TRBD1 on 5 matching bases. Trimming removed 9 bases at V and 0 bases at J, with 14 bases between. CDR1 and CDR2 from the germline V gene are LNHDA and SQIVND (reference sequence). This CDR3 is built from 14 residues. CDR3 in DNA: TGTGCCAGCAAGCCGGGGCCCATGAACACTGAAGCTTTCTTT. Its translation is CASKPGPMNTEAFF.

This chain joins TRBV15 and TRBJ2-7; no clear D gene. Germline CDR1 LNHNV, CDR2 YYDKDF (reference sequence). V was trimmed by 4 bases and J by 2 bases, leaving 12 bases between them. The CDR3 totals 14 residues. CDR3 amino acids: CATSTVRTAYEQYF. DNA of the CDR3: TGTGCCACCAGCACCGTTCGGACGGCCTACGAGCAGTACTTC.

The chain combines TRBV5-3 with TRBJ1-1; the match to TRBD1 covers 7 bases. TRBV5-3 is flagged as an ORF with uncertain function. The ends lost 4 bases at V and 3 bases at J; junction bases unmatched: 12. This CDR3 is built from 16 residues. CDR3 protein: CARSGDREDCYTEAFF. The CDR3 DNA reads TGTGCCAGAAGCGGCGACAGGGAAGATTGTTACACTGAAGCTTTCTTT.

This chain connects TRBV5-8 to TRBJ2-1; the match to TRBD2 covers 8 bases. In germline, CDR1 is SGHTS, CDR2 YDEGEE. Trimming at V came to 10 bases and at J to 0 bases, leaving 6 bases not matched to a gene. The CDR3 contains 14 residues. Here the CDR3 reads CAGQRGSSYNEQFF. The CDR3 bases are TGTGCCGGCCAGCGGGGGAGCTCCTACAATGAGCAGTTCTTC.

The chain is built from TRBV7-9 and TRBJ2-1; D is unclear. V gave up 0 bases and J gave up 8 bases, with 5 bases separating them. The CDR3 runs 12 residues. Germline CDR1 reads SEHNR; CDR2 reads FQNEAQ (reference sequence). The CDR3 DNA is TGTGCCAGCAGCTTAGCTTGGGATGAGCAGTTCTTC. Amino acid sequence: CASSLAWDEQFF. The complete variable domain, with remaining parts taken from reference TRBV7-9 and TRBJ2-1, reads DTGVSQNPRHKITKRGQNVTFRCDPISEHNRLYWYRQTLGQGPEFLTYFQNEAQLEKSRLLSDRFSAERPKGSFSTLEIQRTEQGDSAMYLCASSLAWDEQFFGPGTRLTVL.

The chain joins TRBV5-8 to TRBJ1-5; D ambiguous. The germline V gene has CDR1 SGHTS and CDR2 YDEGEE. V was shortened by 0 bases and J by 0 bases, with 10 bases between the two germline ends. This CDR3 spans 16 amino acids. In nucleotides, the CDR3 is TGTGCCAGCAGCTTGGGGTCAGCTCATAGCAATCAGCCCCAGCATTTT. Residues: CASSLGSAHSNQPQHF.

Concerning this clone itself: The same CDR3 is also encoded by other DNA sequences in this sample. V is TRBV30 and J is TRBJ2-5; perhaps D is TRBD1 or TRBD2 (5 bases each). Germline V CDR1 and CDR2: GTSNPN, SVGIG (reference sequence). The CDR3 spans 14 residues. Trimming shortened V by 2 bases and J by 2 bases, and 12 bases separated the two germline ends. The CDR3: CAWSRGQGQETQYF. As DNA, the CDR3 is TGTGCCTGGAGTCGGGGTCAGGGACAAGAGACCCAGTACTTC.

The chain combines TRBV10-3 with TRBJ2-7; D may be TRBD1 (5 bases). The V end lost 4 bases, the J end lost 2 bases, and 6 bases lay between the germline ends. CDR1 and CDR2 (germline): ENHRY, SYGVKD. The CDR3 runs 12 residues. In DNA, the CDR3 is TGTGCCATCAGTGCACAGGCCTACGAGCAGTACTTC. It is translated as CAISAQAYEQYF.

Note on this clone: Other nucleotide sequences in the sample specify the same CDR3. V is TRBV19 and J is TRBJ1-5; 7 bases are shared with TRBD1. This CDR3 has 14 residues. The germline gives CDR1 LNHDA, CDR2 SQIVND (reference sequence). The junction had 8 bases not matched to a gene; V was cut back by 8 bases and J by 4 bases. The CDR3 loop reads CASRSTGSNQPQHF. In DNA, the CDR3 is TGTGCCAGTCGGTCGACAGGGTCGAATCAGCCCCAGCATTTT.

This chain links TRBV7-2 with TRBJ1-2; tentative D call: TRBD1 (6 bases). The CDR3 is 13 residues long. V was trimmed by 7 bases and J by 4 bases, leaving 13 bases between them. Germline V lookup: CDR1 SGHTA, CDR2 FQGNSA. The CDR3 loop reads CASIKGVSYGYTF. The CDR3 bases are TGTGCCAGCATCAAGGGGGTCAGCTATGGCTACACCTTC.

Remarks on this clone: Other DNA sequences in the same sample also yield this CDR3. V and J are TRBV27 and TRBJ1-5, with D uncertain. Germline V gene data show CDR1 as MNHEY and CDR2 as SMNVEV (reference sequence). This CDR3 comprises 12 residues. Trimming removed 4 bases at V and 3 bases at J, with 4 bases between. CDR3 bases: TGTGCCAGCAGTTCTAACAATCAGCCCCAGCATTTT. This sequence encodes CASSSNNQPQHF.

This clone was seen only once. This chain uses TRBV10-2 with TRBJ2-3; 14 positions match TRBD2. This CDR3 is 17 amino acids long. Trimming at V came to 6 bases and at J to 6 bases, leaving 11 bases not matched to a gene. Looked up from germline, CDR1 is WSHSY and CDR2 is SAAADI. This CDR3 reads CASRREAWTSGRDTQYF. The CDR3 coding sequence is TGCGCCAGCAGAAGAGAAGCCTGGACTAGCGGGAGGGATACGCAGTATTTT.